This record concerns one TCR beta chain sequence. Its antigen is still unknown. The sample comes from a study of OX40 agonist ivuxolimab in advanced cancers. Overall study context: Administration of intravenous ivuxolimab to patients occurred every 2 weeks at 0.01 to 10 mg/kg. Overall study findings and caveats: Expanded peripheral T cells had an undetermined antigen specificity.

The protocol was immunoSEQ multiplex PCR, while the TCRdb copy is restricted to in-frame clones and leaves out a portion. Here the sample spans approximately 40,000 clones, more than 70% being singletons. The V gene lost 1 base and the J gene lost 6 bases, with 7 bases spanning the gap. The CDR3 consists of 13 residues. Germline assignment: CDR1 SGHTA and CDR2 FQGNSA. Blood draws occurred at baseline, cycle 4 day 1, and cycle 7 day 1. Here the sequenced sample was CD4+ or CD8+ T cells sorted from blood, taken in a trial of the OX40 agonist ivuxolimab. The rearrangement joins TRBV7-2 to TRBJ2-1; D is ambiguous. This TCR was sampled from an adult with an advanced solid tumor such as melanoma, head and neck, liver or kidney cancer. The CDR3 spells CASSLDAPNEQFF. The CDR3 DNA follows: TGTGCCAGCAGCTTAGACGCCCCCAATGAGCAGTTCTTC.